This entry lists 2 T cell receptor beta chains sequenced from one sample in a study of beta chain features in type 1 diabetes. All of the isolated RNA was reverse transcribed, so expressed TCRB transcripts were sequenced. TCRdb's copy holds only in-frame clones and misses some; the assay was immunoSEQ multiplex PCR. Here the sample spans approximately 170,000 clones, approximately 9.1% being singletons. The specimen was central memory CD4+ T cells from blood. The receptors originated from a woman between 18 and 29 years old in good health.

The rearrangement uses TRBV6-5 and TRBJ1-4, with D hard to call. The CDR3 runs to 14 residues. The V end was cut by 5 bases, the J end by 8 bases, with 15 bases between. In germline, CDR1 is MNHEY, CDR2 SVGAGI. The CDR3 DNA sequence: TGTGCCAGCAGTCTATTCTCTAGGGAGGAAAAACTGTTTTTT. Its translation: CASSLFSREEKLFF.

J is TRBJ2-2 and V is TRBV5-4; 9 positions match TRBD1. Trimming cost V 0 bases and J 3 bases; bases outside gene matches: 0. CDR1 is SGHNT and CDR2 is YYREEE in the germline V gene (reference sequence). This CDR3 contains 15 residues. The CDR3, as DNA: TGTGCCAGCAGCTTGGGGGACAGGGACACCGGGGAGCTGTTTTTT. It encodes CASSLGDRDTGELFF.